This entry lists 8 T cell receptor beta chains sequenced from one sample in a study of CD8+ T cells in alopecia areata. TCR sequencing used cDNA made by reverse transcription of extracted RNA. Assay used: immunoSEQ multiplex PCR; TCRdb lists only in-frame clones, some missing. Of roughly 200,000 clones listed, 60% to 70% are singletons. The treatment was: oral pan-JAK inhibitor, 5-10 mg twice daily. The sequencing here drew on CD4+ T cells sorted from blood, taken at week 4, from a patient treated with tofacitinib. These receptors came from a human donor with alopecia areata.

Of note for this clone: The sample holds other DNA sequences that translate to the same CDR3. The V and J genes are TRBV6-6 and TRBJ2-5; D remains unclear. The V gene's germline CDR1 is MNHNY and CDR2 SVGAGI (reference sequence). The CDR3 length is 12 residues. With 0 bases removed from V and 5 bases from J, the gap between germline ends came to 4 bases. This CDR3 reads CASSYSEETQYF. CDR3 nucleotide sequence: TGTGCCAGCAGTTACTCCGAGGAGACCCAGTACTTC.

The V and J genes are TRBV6-5 and TRBJ1-2; D is unclear. The CDR3 loop spans 13 amino acids. V gave up 7 bases and J gave up 4 bases, with 13 bases separating them. The germline gives CDR1 MNHEY, CDR2 SVGAGI. CDR3 loop: CASTGHPGYGYTF. The CDR3 nucleotides read TGTGCCAGCACCGGGCATCCGGGCTATGGCTACACCTTC.

The chain employs TRBV7-9 and TRBJ2-3, with no clear D. Germline lookup yields CDR1 SEHNR and CDR2 FQNEAQ (reference sequence). There are 15 residues in the CDR3. Trimming took 2 bases from V and 1 from J, leaving 10 bases between them. DNA for the CDR3: TGTGCCAGCAGCTTAAGGCGTGGGGGCACAGATACGCAGTATTTT. Translation: CASSLRRGGTDTQYF.

This clone has only one observation. The genes are TRBV28 and TRBJ2-5, with D perhaps matching TRBD1 or TRBD2 (5 bases each). V lost 3 bases and J lost 4, with 9 bases in between. Per germline, CDR1 MDHEN and CDR2 SYDVKM. The CDR3 loop spans 13 amino acids. The CDR3 sequence: CASSFPGRETQYF. Written as DNA, the CDR3 is TGTGCCAGCAGTTTCCCAGGGAGAGAGACCCAGTACTTC.

The chain joins TRBV29-1 to TRBJ1-2; 10 positions match TRBD1. This CDR3 is 15 amino acids long. Trimming took 4 bases from V and 7 from J; bases not matched to a gene: 12. Germline CDR1 reads SQVTM; CDR2 reads ANQGSEA. The CDR3, as DNA: TGCAGCGTTGTGAGTGTGACAGGGGGCGCGAGTGGCTACACCTTC. It translates to CSVVSVTGGASGYTF.

For the CDR3, the DNA is TGTGCCAGCAGCCCACAGGAGTATGGCTACACCTTC. The encoded protein is CASSPQEYGYTF. The rearrangement joins TRBV7-9 to TRBJ1-2, with D tentatively TRBD1 (5 bases). CDR1 is SEHNR and CDR2 is FQNEAQ in the germline V gene (reference sequence). V lost 5 bases and J 5 bases, leaving 9 bases between the germline ends. This CDR3 has 12 amino acids.

This chain connects TRBV5-1 to TRBJ2-7, with 8 bases that match TRBD1. Germline V gene data show CDR1 as SGHRS and CDR2 as YFSETQ. This CDR3 spans 15 amino acids. The trim removed 2 bases at V and 0 bases at J, leaving 4 bases unmatched. CDR3 in amino acids: CASSFGTGISYEQYF. CDR3 in DNA: TGCGCCAGCAGCTTCGGGACAGGTATCTCCTACGAGCAGTACTTC.

In this sample, this clone turned up a few times. This chain uses TRBV27 with TRBJ1-6; D may be TRBD1 (5 bases). The CDR3 extends over 15 amino acids. Germline loops: CDR1 MNHEY, CDR2 SMNVEV (reference sequence). V lost 2 bases to trimming and J lost 9 bases, with 14 bases between them. The CDR3 loop reads CASSLGQGGISPLHF. In DNA form, the CDR3 reads TGTGCCAGCAGTTTAGGGCAGGGTGGTATTTCACCCCTCCACTTT.